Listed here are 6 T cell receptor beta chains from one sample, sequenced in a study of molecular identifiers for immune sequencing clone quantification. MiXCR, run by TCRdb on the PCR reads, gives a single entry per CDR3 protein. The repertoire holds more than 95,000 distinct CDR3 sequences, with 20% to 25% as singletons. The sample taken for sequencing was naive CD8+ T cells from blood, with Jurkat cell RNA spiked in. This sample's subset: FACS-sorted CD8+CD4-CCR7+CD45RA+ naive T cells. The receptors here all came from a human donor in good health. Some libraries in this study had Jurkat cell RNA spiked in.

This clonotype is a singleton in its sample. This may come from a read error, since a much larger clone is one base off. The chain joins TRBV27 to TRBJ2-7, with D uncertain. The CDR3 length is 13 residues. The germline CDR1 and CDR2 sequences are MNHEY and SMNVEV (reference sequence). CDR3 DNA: TGTGCCAGCAGTTTATTGGACGGCTACGGGCAGTACTTC. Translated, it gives CASSLLDGYGQYF.

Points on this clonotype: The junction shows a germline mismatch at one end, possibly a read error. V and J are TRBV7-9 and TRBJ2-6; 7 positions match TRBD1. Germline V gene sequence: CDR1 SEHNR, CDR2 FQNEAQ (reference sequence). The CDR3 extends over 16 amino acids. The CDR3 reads CASSLRTGSGVNVPTF. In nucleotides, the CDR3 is TGTGCCAGTAGCTTAAGGACAGGCTCTGGGGTCAACGTCCCGACTTTC.

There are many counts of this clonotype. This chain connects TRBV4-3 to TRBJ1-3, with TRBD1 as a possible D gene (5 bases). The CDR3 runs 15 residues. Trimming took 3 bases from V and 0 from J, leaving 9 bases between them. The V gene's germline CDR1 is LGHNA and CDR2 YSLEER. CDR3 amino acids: CASSQGRISGNTIYF. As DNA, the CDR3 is TGCGCCAGCAGCCAGGGACGCATCTCTGGAAACACCATATATTTT.

This chain's CDR3 is CASSSGTGEWEPQYF. CDR3 in DNA: TGTGCCAGCAGCTCAGGGACAGGGGAATGGGAGCCCCAGTACTTC. This chain uses TRBV7-9 with TRBJ2-5; 10 bases map to TRBD1. Trimming took 4 bases from V and 9 from J; bases not matched to a gene: 11. The CDR3 is made up of 15 amino acids. Germline V lookup: CDR1 SEHNR, CDR2 FQNEAQ (reference sequence). Looking up the rest from reference TRBV7-9 and TRBJ2-5 gives the full variable domain: DTGVSQNPRHKITKRGQNVTFRCDPISEHNRLYWYRQTLGQGPEFLTYFQNEAQLEKSRLLSDRFSAERPKGSFSTLEIQRTEQGDSAMYLCASSSGTGEWEPQYFGPGTRLLVL.

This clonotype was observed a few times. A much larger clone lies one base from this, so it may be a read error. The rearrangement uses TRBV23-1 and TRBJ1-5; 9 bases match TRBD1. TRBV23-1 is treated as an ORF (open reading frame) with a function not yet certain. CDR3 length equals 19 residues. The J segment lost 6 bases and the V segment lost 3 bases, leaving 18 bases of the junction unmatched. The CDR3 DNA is TGCGCCAGCAGTCATGCCAACCGGGACAGGGTGGTCGGCAGTCAGCCCCAGCATTTT. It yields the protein CASSHANRDRVVGSQPQHF.

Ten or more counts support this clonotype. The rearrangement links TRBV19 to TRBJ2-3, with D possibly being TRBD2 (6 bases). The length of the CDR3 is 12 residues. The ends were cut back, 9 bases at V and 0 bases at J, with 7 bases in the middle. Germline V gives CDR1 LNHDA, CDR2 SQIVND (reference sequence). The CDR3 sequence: CASGTSTDTQYF. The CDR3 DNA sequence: TGTGCCAGCGGGACTAGCACAGATACGCAGTATTTT.